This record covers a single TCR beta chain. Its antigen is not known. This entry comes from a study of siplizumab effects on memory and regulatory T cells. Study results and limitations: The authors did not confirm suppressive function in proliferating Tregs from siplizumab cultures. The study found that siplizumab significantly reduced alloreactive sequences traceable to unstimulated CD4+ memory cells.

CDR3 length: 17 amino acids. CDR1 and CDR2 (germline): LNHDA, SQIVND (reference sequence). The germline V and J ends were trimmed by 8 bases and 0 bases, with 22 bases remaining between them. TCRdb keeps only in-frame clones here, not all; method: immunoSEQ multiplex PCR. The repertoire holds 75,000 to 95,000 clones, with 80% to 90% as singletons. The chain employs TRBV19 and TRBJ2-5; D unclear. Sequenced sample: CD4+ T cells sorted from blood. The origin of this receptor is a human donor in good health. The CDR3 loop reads CASGSGRPAMYQETQYF. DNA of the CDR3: TGTGCCAGTGGGTCGGGTAGGCCAGCCATGTACCAAGAGACCCAGTACTTC.